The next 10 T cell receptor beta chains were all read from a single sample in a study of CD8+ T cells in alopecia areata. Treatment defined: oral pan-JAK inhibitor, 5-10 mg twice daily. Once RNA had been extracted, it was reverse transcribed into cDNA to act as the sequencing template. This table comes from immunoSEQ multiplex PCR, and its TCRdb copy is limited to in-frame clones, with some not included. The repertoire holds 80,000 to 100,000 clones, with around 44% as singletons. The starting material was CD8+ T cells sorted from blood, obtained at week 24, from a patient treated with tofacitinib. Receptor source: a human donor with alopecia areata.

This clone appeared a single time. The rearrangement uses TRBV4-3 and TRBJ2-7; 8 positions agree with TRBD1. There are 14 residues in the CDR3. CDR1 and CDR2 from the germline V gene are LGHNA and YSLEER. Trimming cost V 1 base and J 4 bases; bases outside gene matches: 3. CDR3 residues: CASSQGTGNYEQYF. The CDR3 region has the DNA TGCGCCAGCAGCCAAGGGACAGGGAATTACGAGCAGTACTTC.

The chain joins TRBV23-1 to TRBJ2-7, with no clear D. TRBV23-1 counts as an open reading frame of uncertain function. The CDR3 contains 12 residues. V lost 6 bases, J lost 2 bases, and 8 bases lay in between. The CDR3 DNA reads TGCGCCAGCAGCCGGAATCCCTACGAGCAGTACTTC. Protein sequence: CASSRNPYEQYF.

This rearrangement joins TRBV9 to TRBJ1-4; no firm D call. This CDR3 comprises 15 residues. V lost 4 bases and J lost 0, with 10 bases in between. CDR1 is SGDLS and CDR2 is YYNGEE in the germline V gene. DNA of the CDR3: TGTGCCAGCAGCCTGACGGCAGCAACTAATGAAAAACTGTTTTTT. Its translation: CASSLTAATNEKLFF.

The CDR3 DNA sequence: TGTGCCAGCAGCGGAGATCCGGGAGGAGGGGAGACCCAGTACTTC. Translation: CASSGDPGGGETQYF. V gene TRBV5-6 combines with J gene TRBJ2-5, with 7 bases identical to TRBD2. V lost 4 bases to trimming and J lost 5 bases; unmatched junction nucleotides: 11. The CDR3 covers 15 residues. Germline values: CDR1 SGHDT, CDR2 YYEEEE.

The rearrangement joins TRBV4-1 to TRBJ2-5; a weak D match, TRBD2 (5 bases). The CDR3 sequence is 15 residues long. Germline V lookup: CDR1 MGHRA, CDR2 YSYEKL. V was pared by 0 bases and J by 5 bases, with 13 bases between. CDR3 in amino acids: CASSQDEEVRETQYF. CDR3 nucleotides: TGCGCCAGCAGCCAAGACGAGGAGGTGCGGGAGACCCAGTACTTC.

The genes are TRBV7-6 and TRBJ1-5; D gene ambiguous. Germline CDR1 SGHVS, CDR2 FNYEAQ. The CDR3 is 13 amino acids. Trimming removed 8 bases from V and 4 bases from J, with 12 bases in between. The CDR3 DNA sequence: TGTGCCAGCGCCCTGGGGAGGAATCAGCCCCAGCATTTT. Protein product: CASALGRNQPQHF. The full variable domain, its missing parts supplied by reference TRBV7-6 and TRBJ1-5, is GAGVSQSPRYKVTKRGQDVALRCDPISGHVSLYWYRQALGQGPEFLTYFNYEAQQDKSGLPNDRFSAERPEGSISTLTIQRTEQRDSAMYRCASALGRNQPQHFGDGTRLSIL.

CDR3 DNA sequence: TGCAGCGTTGAATCTGCTTTTGAAGCTTTCTTT. It codes for CSVESAFEAFF. This chain connects TRBV29-1 to TRBJ1-1; no clear D gene. CDR1 and CDR2 from the germline V gene are SQVTM and ANQGSEA. Trimming cost V 2 bases and J 7 bases, with 8 bases left between them. The CDR3 runs to 11 residues.

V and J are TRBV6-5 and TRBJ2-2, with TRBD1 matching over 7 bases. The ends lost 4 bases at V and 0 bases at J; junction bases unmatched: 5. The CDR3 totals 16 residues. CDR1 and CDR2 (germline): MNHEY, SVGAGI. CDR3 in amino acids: CASSSFGTANTGELFF. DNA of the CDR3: TGTGCCAGCAGTTCCTTCGGGACAGCGAACACCGGGGAGCTGTTTTTT.

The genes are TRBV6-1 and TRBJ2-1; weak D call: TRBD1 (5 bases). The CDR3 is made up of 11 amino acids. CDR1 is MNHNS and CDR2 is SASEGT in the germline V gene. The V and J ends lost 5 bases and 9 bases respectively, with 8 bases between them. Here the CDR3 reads CASSIQAEQFF. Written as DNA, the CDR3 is TGTGCCAGCAGTATACAGGCTGAGCAGTTCTTC.

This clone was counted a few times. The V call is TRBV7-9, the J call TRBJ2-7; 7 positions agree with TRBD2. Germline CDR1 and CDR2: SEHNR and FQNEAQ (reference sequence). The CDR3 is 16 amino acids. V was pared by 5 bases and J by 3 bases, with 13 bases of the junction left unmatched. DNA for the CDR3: TGTGCCAGCAGCCCTAAGGTAGGGCTAGCGGTCTACGAGCAGTACTTC. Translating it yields CASSPKVGLAVYEQYF.